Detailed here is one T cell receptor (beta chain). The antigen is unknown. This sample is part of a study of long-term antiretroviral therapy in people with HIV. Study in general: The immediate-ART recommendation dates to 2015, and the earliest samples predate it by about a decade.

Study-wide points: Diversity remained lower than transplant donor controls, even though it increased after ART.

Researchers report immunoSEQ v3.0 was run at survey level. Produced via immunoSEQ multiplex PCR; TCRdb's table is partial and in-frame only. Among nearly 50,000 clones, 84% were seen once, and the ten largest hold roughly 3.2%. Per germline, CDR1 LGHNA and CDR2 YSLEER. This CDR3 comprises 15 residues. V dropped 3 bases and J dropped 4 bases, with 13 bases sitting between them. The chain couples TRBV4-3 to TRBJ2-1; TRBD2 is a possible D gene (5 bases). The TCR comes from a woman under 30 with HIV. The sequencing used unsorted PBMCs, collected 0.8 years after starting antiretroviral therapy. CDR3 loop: CASSQNGKPYNEQFF. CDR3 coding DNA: TGCGCCAGCAGCCAGAACGGGAAACCATACAATGAGCAGTTCTTC.